Listed here are 30 T cell receptor beta chains from one sample, sequenced in a study of cytomegalovirus exposure and HLA in healthy donors. The PCR had 60 Vbeta and 13 Jbeta primers. The protocol was immunoSEQ multiplex PCR, while the TCRdb copy is restricted to in-frame clones and leaves out a portion. With 55,000 or so clones in the sample, the ten largest clones hold 9.5% to 11%. Sample: PBMCs. Receptor source: a woman between 50 and 59 years old in good health and CMV-seropositive.

This chain joins TRBV9 and TRBJ2-6; a possible D gene is TRBD1 (5 bases). Germline V lookup: CDR1 SGDLS, CDR2 YYNGEE. V was shortened by 3 bases and J by 3 bases, with 10 bases between the two germline ends. The CDR3 loop spans 15 amino acids. The CDR3 spells CASSAGHHGANVLTF. The CDR3 nucleotides read TGTGCCAGCAGCGCCGGACACCATGGGGCCAACGTCCTGACTTTC.

As regards this clone: One end of the junction is discordant with germline, which a read error may explain. This chain links TRBV28 with TRBJ2-1; 11 positions agree with TRBD2. CDR1 is MDHEN and CDR2 is SYDVKM in the germline V gene. The CDR3 length is 12 residues. The CDR3 reads CASSLSPGLAVF. CDR3 DNA: TGTGCCAGCAGTTTATCCCCGGGACTAGCGGTCTTC.

The V call is TRBV5-1, the J call TRBJ2-3; the match to TRBD2 covers 8 bases. The germline CDR1 and CDR2 sequences are SGHRS and YFSETQ. Losses at the gene ends were 1 base for V and 4 bases for J; bases not matched to a gene: 2. The length of the CDR3 is 14 residues. The CDR3 reads CASSLSGSPDTQYF. CDR3 bases: TGCGCCAGCAGCTTGAGCGGGAGTCCAGATACGCAGTATTTT.

This rearrangement joins TRBV7-6 to TRBJ2-2, with TRBD2 matching over 7 bases. The germline gives CDR1 SGHVS, CDR2 FNYEAQ. The CDR3 has 15 residues. V lost 0 bases to trimming and J lost 6 bases; unmatched junction nucleotides: 4. The CDR3 region is CASSLAGGDSGELFF. The DNA for the CDR3 is TGTGCCAGCAGCTTAGCGGGAGGGGATTCCGGGGAGCTGTTTTTT.

The chain couples TRBV5-1 to TRBJ1-5; 7 bases align to TRBD1. This CDR3 comprises 14 residues. V shed 7 bases, J shed 2 bases, and the junction held 6 bases outside the gene matches. Per germline, CDR1 SGHRS and CDR2 YFSETQ. The DNA of the CDR3 is TGCGCCAGCGGTACAGGGGAGGGCAATCAGCCCCAGCATTTT. This gives the protein CASGTGEGNQPQHF.

The chain couples TRBV9 to TRBJ1-3, with D possibly TRBD1 on 6 matching bases. CDR1 and CDR2 (germline): SGDLS, YYNGEE. Trimming removed 0 bases at V and 2 bases at J, with 12 bases between. The CDR3 totals 16 residues. CDR3: CASSVVGGATGNTIYF. The CDR3 DNA follows: TGTGCCAGCAGCGTAGTTGGGGGGGCCACTGGAAACACCATATATTTT. Together with reference TRBV9 and TRBJ1-3, the CDR3 gives the full variable domain: DSGVTQTPKHLITATGQRVTLRCSPRSGDLSVYWYQQSLDQGLQFLIQYYNGEERAKGNILERFSAQQFPDLHSELNLSSLELGDSALYFCASSVVGGATGNTIYFGEGSWLTVV.

The chain couples TRBV5-5 to TRBJ2-5; 7 bases map to TRBD2. J was trimmed by 2 bases and V by 5 bases; bases with no gene match: 6. The CDR3 has 14 residues. From germline, CDR1 is SGHKS and CDR2 YYEKEE (reference sequence). The DNA for the CDR3 is TGTGCCAGCAGAGTTAGCGGGCAACAAGAGACCCAGTACTTC. Encoded protein: CASRVSGQQETQYF.

The chain recombines TRBV19 with TRBJ2-7, with D uncertain. The ends were cut back, 0 bases at V and 1 base at J, with 16 bases in the middle. This CDR3 comprises 17 residues. CDR1 is LNHDA and CDR2 is SQIVND in the germline V gene (reference sequence). In DNA, the CDR3 is TGTGCCAGTAGTATAGATGTTTCGGCAGACTTATCCTACGAGCAGTACTTC. Translating gives CASSIDVSADLSYEQYF. Looking up the rest from reference TRBV19 and TRBJ2-7 gives the full variable domain: DGGITQSPKYLFRKEGQNVTLSCEQNLNHDAMYWYRQDPGQGLRLIYYSQIVNDFQKGDIAEGYSVSREKKESFPLTVTSAQKNPTAFYLCASSIDVSADLSYEQYFGPGTRLTVT.

The chain is built from TRBV18 and TRBJ1-5; perhaps TRBD1 as D (6 bases). The V and J ends lost 1 base and 5 bases respectively, with 12 bases between them. The CDR3 spans 15 residues. Germline CDR1 and CDR2: KGHSH and LQKENI. CDR3 in DNA: TGTGCCAGCTCACCACGGACAGTGGGCGATCAGCCCCAGCATTTT. It encodes CASSPRTVGDQPQHF. The complete variable domain, with remaining parts taken from reference TRBV18 and TRBJ1-5, reads NAGVMQNPRHLVRRRGQEARLRCSPMKGHSHVYWYRQLPEEGLKFMVYLQKENIIDESGMPKERFSAEFPKEGPSILRIQQVVRGDSAAYFCASSPRTVGDQPQHFGDGTRLSIL.

The V and J genes are TRBV4-2 and TRBJ2-2, with a tentative D call TRBD1 (5 bases). Trimming shortened V by 3 bases and J by 4 bases, and 18 bases separated the two germline ends. CDR1 is LGHNA, CDR2 YNFKEQ, per germline. The CDR3 loop spans 17 amino acids. The CDR3 is CASSHAIDRAITGELFF. CDR3 nucleotide sequence: TGTGCCAGCAGCCACGCGATCGACAGAGCTATCACCGGGGAGCTGTTTTTT.

The CDR3 spells CASSQDSGDSGNTIYF. In DNA form, the CDR3 reads TGCGCCAGCAGCCAAGATTCAGGGGATTCTGGAAACACCATATATTTT. The rearrangement uses TRBV4-3 and TRBJ1-3, with D possibly being TRBD1 (6 bases). Germline V gives CDR1 LGHNA, CDR2 YSLEER. The germline V and J ends were trimmed by 0 bases and 1 base, with 10 bases remaining between them. CDR3 length: 16 amino acids.

The chain is built from TRBV4-2 and TRBJ2-1; D is possibly TRBD2 (5 bases). Trimming pared 0 bases from V and 10 bases from J, leaving 7 bases between. The CDR3 length is 12 residues. Germline lookup yields CDR1 LGHNA and CDR2 YNFKEQ. Here the CDR3 reads CASSQDRREQFF. In DNA, the CDR3 is TGTGCCAGCAGCCAAGATCGGAGGGAGCAGTTCTTC.

In DNA, the CDR3 is TGTGCCAGCAGGTCTGGACTAGCGGGAGTCTACGAGCAGTACTTC. Amino acids: CASRSGLAGVYEQYF. The chain employs TRBV6-5 and TRBJ2-7; 13 bases match TRBD2. This CDR3 is built from 15 residues. Trimming took 6 bases from V and 3 from J; bases not matched to a gene: 5. Germline V gene lookup returns CDR1 MNHEY and CDR2 SVGAGI.

In DNA form, the CDR3 reads TGTGCCAGCAGCGTAGCAGGGGCAGATACGCAGTATTTT. Its protein is CASSVAGADTQYF. The chain carries TRBV9 and TRBJ2-3; a possible D gene is TRBD1 (6 bases). Germline CDR1 SGDLS, CDR2 YYNGEE. Deletions cut 0 bases from V and 4 bases from J, with 6 bases between. CDR3 length: 13 residues.

The chain carries TRBV9 and TRBJ2-7; TRBD1 might be the D (5 bases). The germline gives CDR1 SGDLS, CDR2 YYNGEE. The CDR3 sequence is 13 residues long. V was trimmed by 4 bases and J by 1 base, leaving 9 bases between them. CDR3 nucleotide sequence: TGTGCCAGCAGCCCTAAGGGGTCCTACGAGCAGTACTTC. Protein sequence: CASSPKGSYEQYF.

This chain uses TRBV9 with TRBJ1-4, with D hard to call. This CDR3 contains 15 residues. Looked up from germline, CDR1 is SGDLS and CDR2 is YYNGEE. Trimming left V 3 bases short and J 5 bases short, with 14 bases between. The CDR3 protein is CASSGPLAGNEKLFF. The CDR3 nucleotides read TGTGCCAGCAGCGGCCCGCTGGCAGGCAATGAAAAACTGTTTTTT.

The V gene is TRBV28, the J gene TRBJ2-7, with 12 positions matching TRBD2. Germline loops: CDR1 MDHEN, CDR2 SYDVKM. V lost 2 bases and J lost 2; bases outside the gene matches: 1. The CDR3 runs to 15 residues. CDR3 sequence reads: CASSLLAGGPYEQYF. CDR3 nucleotides: TGTGCCAGCAGTTTACTAGCGGGAGGGCCCTACGAGCAGTACTTC.

The J gene is TRBJ2-7, the V gene TRBV27, with D perhaps TRBD1 (6 bases). The CDR3 runs to 13 residues. V lost 4 bases to trimming and J lost 2 bases, with 9 bases between them. Germline V gene data show CDR1 as MNHEY and CDR2 as SMNVEV (reference sequence). CDR3 protein: CASSSRGPYEQYF. Here the CDR3 DNA reads TGTGCCAGCAGTTCCAGGGGCCCCTACGAGCAGTACTTC.

As regards this clone: Other nucleotide sequences in the sample specify the same CDR3. The chain couples TRBV7-2 to TRBJ1-5; the D gene is possibly TRBD1 (6 bases). V was trimmed by 6 bases and J by 4 bases, leaving 10 bases between them. Per the germline V gene, CDR1 is SGHTA and CDR2 is FQGNSA. The CDR3 loop spans 13 amino acids. This CDR3 reads CASSLQGNQPQHF. The CDR3 DNA reads as TGTGCCAGCAGTTTACAGGGTAATCAGCCCCAGCATTTT.

The V and J genes are TRBV29-1 and TRBJ1-3; D is possibly TRBD1 (5 bases). The CDR3 has 14 amino acids. In germline, CDR1 is SQVTM, CDR2 ANQGSEA. The V end was cut by 7 bases, the J end by 0 bases, with 13 bases between. The CDR3 is CSANQGNSGNTIYF. CDR3 nucleotide sequence: TGCAGCGCAAACCAGGGAAACTCTGGAAACACCATATATTTT.

J is TRBJ2-7 and V is TRBV6-5; D gene ambiguous. Germline V CDR1 and CDR2: MNHEY, SVGAGI. V lost 0 bases to trimming and J lost 0 bases, with 12 bases between them. This CDR3 comprises 16 residues. This chain's CDR3 is CASSYSKMASSYEQYF. The CDR3 coding sequence is TGTGCCAGCAGTTACTCGAAGATGGCTAGCTCCTACGAGCAGTACTTC.

V and J are TRBV9 and TRBJ2-2; 10 bases agree with TRBD2. Germline CDR1 SGDLS, CDR2 YYNGEE. With 0 bases clipped from V and 1 base from J, the junction kept 0 bases outside the gene matches. The length of the CDR3 is 16 residues. The chain's CDR3 is CASSVASGRNTGELFF. CDR3 DNA: TGTGCCAGCAGCGTAGCTAGCGGGAGGAACACCGGGGAGCTGTTTTTT.

The chain carries TRBV4-2 and TRBJ1-5, with D hard to call. Trimming took 0 bases from V and 5 from J, leaving 5 bases between them. This CDR3 comprises 13 residues. The V gene's germline CDR1 is LGHNA and CDR2 YNFKEQ. The chain's CDR3 is CASSQDRDQPQHF. The CDR3 DNA reads TGTGCCAGCAGCCAAGATCGCGATCAGCCCCAGCATTTT.

This chain joins TRBV15 and TRBJ1-5, with a tentative D call TRBD1 (6 bases). Trimming removed 0 bases at V and 7 bases at J, with 13 bases between. Germline assignment: CDR1 LNHNV and CDR2 YYDKDF (reference sequence). The CDR3 contains 15 residues. CDR3 region: CATSRDAGARQPQHF. CDR3 sequence (DNA): TGTGCCACCAGCAGAGATGCGGGGGCGAGGCAGCCCCAGCATTTT.

The chain joins TRBV14 to TRBJ1-3, with a weak D call TRBD1 (5 bases). The CDR3 extends over 15 amino acids. Trimming took 4 bases from V and 2 from J, leaving 12 bases between them. Germline-derived CDR1 and CDR2 are SGHDN and FVKESK. CDR3 DNA: TGTGCCAGCAGCCTAACCACAGGAACTGGAAACACCATATATTTT. Amino acids: CASSLTTGTGNTIYF.

V gene TRBV5-4 combines with J gene TRBJ2-1; a possible D gene is TRBD1 (6 bases). With 7 bases removed from V and 6 bases from J, the gap between germline ends came to 17 bases. Germline lookup yields CDR1 SGHNT and CDR2 YYREEE (reference sequence). The CDR3 covers 14 residues. CDR3 bases: TGTGCCAGCCTAGACACAGGGCTAACCAATGAGCAGTTCTTC. This encodes CASLDTGLTNEQFF.

The chain uses TRBV19 and TRBJ1-1; D is perhaps TRBD1 (6 bases). The CDR3 is 13 residues long. Germline V lookup: CDR1 LNHDA, CDR2 SQIVND (reference sequence). V lost 4 bases and J 12 bases, leaving 18 bases between the germline ends. CDR3: CASSRGTYPGSFF. The CDR3 region has the DNA TGTGCCAGTAGTAGGGGGACATATCCCGGTTCTTTCTTT.

The chain links TRBV5-6 to TRBJ2-2, with TRBD1 matching over 7 bases. Germline trimming cut 3 bases from V and 2 bases from J; bases unmatched to any gene: 4. The V gene's germline CDR1 is SGHDT and CDR2 YYEEEE. This CDR3 spans 15 amino acids. The CDR3 spells CASSYDRDNTGELFF. CDR3 nucleotide sequence: TGTGCCAGCAGCTACGACAGGGATAACACCGGGGAGCTGTTTTTT.

The chain carries TRBV15 and TRBJ2-7, with D maybe TRBD2 (5 bases). V dropped 5 bases and J dropped 6 bases, with 14 bases sitting between them. Germline V lookup: CDR1 LNHNV, CDR2 YYDKDF (reference sequence). This CDR3 spans 13 amino acids. This CDR3 reads CATSEAVATEQYF. CDR3 DNA: TGTGCCACCAGCGAAGCGGTGGCTACCGAGCAGTACTTC. The full variable domain, with the rest looked up from reference TRBV15 and TRBJ2-7, is DAMVIQNPRYQVTQFGKPVTLSCSQTLNHNVMYWYQQKSSQAPKLLFHYYDKDFNNEADTPDNFQSRRPNTSFCFLDIRSPGLGDTAMYLCATSEAVATEQYFGPGTRLTVT.

V and J are TRBV15 and TRBJ2-2; maybe TRBD2 (5 bases). CDR3 length: 14 residues. The germline gives CDR1 LNHNV, CDR2 YYDKDF (reference sequence). The V end lost 0 bases, the J end lost 5 bases, and 7 bases lay between the germline ends. Here the CDR3 DNA reads TGTGCCACCAGCAGAGAAACTAGTACCGGGGAGCTGTTTTTT. It translates to CATSRETSTGELFF. The variable domain in full, with the rest retrieved from reference TRBV15 and TRBJ2-2, is DAMVIQNPRYQVTQFGKPVTLSCSQTLNHNVMYWYQQKSSQAPKLLFHYYDKDFNNEADTPDNFQSRRPNTSFCFLDIRSPGLGDTAMYLCATSRETSTGELFFGEGSRLTVL.